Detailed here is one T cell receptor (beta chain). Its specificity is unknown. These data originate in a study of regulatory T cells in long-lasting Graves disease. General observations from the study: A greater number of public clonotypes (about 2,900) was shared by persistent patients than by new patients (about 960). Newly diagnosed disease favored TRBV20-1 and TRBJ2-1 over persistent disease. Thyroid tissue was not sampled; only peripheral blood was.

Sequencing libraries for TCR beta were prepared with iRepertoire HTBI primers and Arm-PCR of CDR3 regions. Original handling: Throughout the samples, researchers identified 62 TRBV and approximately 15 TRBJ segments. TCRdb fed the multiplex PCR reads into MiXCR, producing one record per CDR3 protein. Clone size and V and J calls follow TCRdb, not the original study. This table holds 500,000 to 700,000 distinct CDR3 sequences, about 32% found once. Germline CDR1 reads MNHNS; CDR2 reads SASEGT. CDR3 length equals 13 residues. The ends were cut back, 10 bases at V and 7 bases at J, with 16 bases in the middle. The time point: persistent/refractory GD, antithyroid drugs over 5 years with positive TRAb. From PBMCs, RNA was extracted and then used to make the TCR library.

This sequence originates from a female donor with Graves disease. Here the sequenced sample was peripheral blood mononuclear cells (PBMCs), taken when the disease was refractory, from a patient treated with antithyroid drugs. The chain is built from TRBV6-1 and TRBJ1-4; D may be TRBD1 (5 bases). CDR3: CATTGGWGEKLFF. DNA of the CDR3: TGTGCCACCACGGGGGGATGGGGTGAAAAACTGTTTTTT.